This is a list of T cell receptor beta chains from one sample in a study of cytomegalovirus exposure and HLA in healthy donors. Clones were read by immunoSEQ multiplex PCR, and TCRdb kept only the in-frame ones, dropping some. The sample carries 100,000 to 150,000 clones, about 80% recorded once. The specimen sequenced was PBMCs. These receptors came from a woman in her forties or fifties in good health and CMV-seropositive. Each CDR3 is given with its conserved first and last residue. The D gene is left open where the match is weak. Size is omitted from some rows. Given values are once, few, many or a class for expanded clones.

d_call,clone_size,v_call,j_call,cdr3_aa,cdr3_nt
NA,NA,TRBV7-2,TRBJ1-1,CASSAQQGGTEAFF,TGTGCCAGCAGCGCCCAGCAAGGGGGCACTGAAGCTTTCTTT
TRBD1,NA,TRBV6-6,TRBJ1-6,CASSYQGQENSPLHF,TGTGCCAGCAGTTACCAGGGACAGGAAAATTCACCCCTCCACTTT
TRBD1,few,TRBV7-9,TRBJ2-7,CASSSFGTDSYEQYF,TGTGCCAGCAGCTCATTTGGGACAGACTCCTACGAGCAGTACTTC
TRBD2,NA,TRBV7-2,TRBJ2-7,CASTRTSGSYEQYF,TGTGCCAGCACCCGGACTAGCGGGAGCTACGAGCAGTACTTC
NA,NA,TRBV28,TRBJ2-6,CASSSPRQGGANVLTF,TGTGCCAGCAGCTCGCCCCGTCAGGGGGGGGCCAACGTCCTGACTTTC
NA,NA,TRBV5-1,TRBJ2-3,CASSLYGASTDTQYF,TGCGCCAGCAGCTTGTATGGTGCGAGCACAGATACGCAGTATTTT
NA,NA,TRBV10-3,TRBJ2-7,CAISPTRSHSYEQYF,TGTGCCATCAGTCCCACCCGGAGTCACTCCTACGAGCAGTACTTC
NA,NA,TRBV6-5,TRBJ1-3,CASSEQNSGNTIYF,TGTGCCAGCAGTGAACAGAACTCTGGAAACACCATATATTTT
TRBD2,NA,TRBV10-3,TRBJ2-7,CAIMKSSSGTGLFHEQYF,TGTGCCATCATGAAGAGTTCTAGCGGGACCGGATTGTTCCACGAGCAGTACTTC
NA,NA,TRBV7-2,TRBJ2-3,CASSLGLYTDTQYF,TGTGCCAGCAGCTTGGGGCTTTACACAGATACGCAGTATTTT
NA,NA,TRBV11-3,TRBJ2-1,CASSGGGGRGNNEQFF,TGTGCCAGCAGCGGGGGCGGGGGAAGGGGGAACAATGAGCAGTTCTTC
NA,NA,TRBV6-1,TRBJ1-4,CASSEGRATNEKLFF,TGTGCCAGCAGTGAAGGCCGAGCAACTAATGAAAAACTGTTTTTT
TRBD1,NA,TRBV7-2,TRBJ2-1,CASSRTRQGGEQFF,TGTGCCAGCAGCCGGACGCGACAGGGGGGTGAGCAGTTCTTC
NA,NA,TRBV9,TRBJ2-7,CASSVDGARIYEQYF,TGTGCCAGCAGCGTTGATGGGGCTCGAATCTACGAGCAGTACTTC
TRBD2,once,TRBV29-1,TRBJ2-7,CSVEAGVNYEQYF,TGCAGCGTTGAGGCGGGAGTGAACTACGAGCAGTACTTC
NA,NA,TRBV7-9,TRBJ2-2,CASSVLASGELFF,TGTGCCAGCAGCGTTCTAGCGTCCGGGGAGCTGTTTTTT
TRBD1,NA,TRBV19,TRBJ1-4,CASSRQGHNEKLFF,TGTGCCAGTAGCCGACAGGGACATAATGAAAAACTGTTTTTT
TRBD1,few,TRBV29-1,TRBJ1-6,CSVTWQGDPSYNSPLHF,TGCAGCGTTACGTGGCAGGGGGACCCCTCCTATAATTCACCCCTCCACTTT
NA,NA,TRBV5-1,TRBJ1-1,CASSSEGHTEAFF,TGCGCCAGCAGCTCTGAGGGTCACACTGAAGCTTTCTTT
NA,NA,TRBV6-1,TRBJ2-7,CASRDTGSSYEQYF,TGTGCCAGCAGAGATACAGGGAGCTCCTACGAGCAGTACTTC
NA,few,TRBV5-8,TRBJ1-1,CASTPQQVLPSTEAFF,TGTGCCAGCACCCCACAACAGGTTCTTCCAAGCACTGAAGCTTTCTTT
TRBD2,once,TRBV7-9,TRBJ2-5,CASSLGLAGYQETQYF,TGTGCCAGCAGCTTAGGCCTAGCGGGGTACCAAGAGACCCAGTACTTC
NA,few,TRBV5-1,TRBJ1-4,CASSLGGATNEKLFF,TGCGCCAGCAGCTTGGGGGGCGCGACTAATGAAAAACTGTTTTTT
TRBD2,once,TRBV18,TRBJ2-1,CASSPPSGGARNEQFF,TGTGCCAGCTCACCACCTAGCGGGGGGGCCAGGAATGAGCAGTTCTTC
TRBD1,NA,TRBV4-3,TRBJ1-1,CASSQDGDRGTEAFF,TGCGCCAGCAGCCAAGATGGGGACAGGGGGACTGAAGCTTTCTTT
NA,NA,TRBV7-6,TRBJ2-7,CASSLVRGSYEQYF,TGTGCCAGCAGCTTAGTGCGGGGATCCTACGAGCAGTACTTC
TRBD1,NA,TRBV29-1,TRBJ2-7,CSVRGQGASYEQYF,TGCAGCGTTCGAGGACAGGGGGCCTCCTACGAGCAGTACTTC
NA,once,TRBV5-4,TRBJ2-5,CASGKGGADVQETQYF,TGTGCCAGCGGAAAAGGAGGGGCGGACGTACAAGAGACCCAGTACTTC
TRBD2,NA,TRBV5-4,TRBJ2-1,CASSLQLTSFSQNEQFF,TGTGCCAGCAGCTTACAACTGACTAGCTTTAGTCAGAATGAGCAGTTCTTC
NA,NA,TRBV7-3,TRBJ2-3,CASSSFVGGTDTQYF,TGTGCCAGCAGCTCGTTCGTAGGGGGCACAGATACGCAGTATTTT
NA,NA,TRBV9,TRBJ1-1,CASSVLFNTEAFF,TGTGCCAGCAGCGTACTGTTTAACACTGAAGCTTTCTTT
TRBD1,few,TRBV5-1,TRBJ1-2,CASSVGQIYGYTF,TGCGCCAGCAGCGTGGGACAGATCTATGGCTACACCTTC
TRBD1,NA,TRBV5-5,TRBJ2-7,CASNGQDDYEQYF,TGTGCCAGCAACGGACAGGATGACTACGAGCAGTACTTC
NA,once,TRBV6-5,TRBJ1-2,CASSFSRQSHGYTF,TGTGCCAGCAGTTTCTCCCGACAGTCCCATGGCTACACCTTC
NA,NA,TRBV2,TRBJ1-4,CASSPSSGGKQKLFF,TGTGCCAGCAGCCCATCCTCCGGGGGGAAGCAAAAACTGTTTTTT
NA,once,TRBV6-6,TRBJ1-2,CASSYRNGGYTF,TGTGCCAGCAGTTACCGGAACGGGGGCTACACCTTC
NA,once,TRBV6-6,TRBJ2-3,CASSLGGLTDTQYF,TGTGCCAGCAGTTTGGGGGGACTCACAGATACGCAGTATTTT
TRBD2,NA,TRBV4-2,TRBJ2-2,CASSQTTGLAGGSGGELFF,TGTGCCAGCAGCCAAACAACGGGACTAGCGGGGGGTTCGGGCGGGGAGCTGTTTTTT
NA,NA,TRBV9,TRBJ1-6,CASSVAGGSSPLHF,TGTGCCAGCAGCGTAGCTGGGGGGTCTTCACCCCTCCACTTT
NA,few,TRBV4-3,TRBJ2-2,CASSRNIEGTGELFF,TGCGCCAGCAGCCGTAACATCGAGGGCACCGGGGAGCTGTTTTTT
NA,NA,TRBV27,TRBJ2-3,CASRAYGGDSSTDTQYF,TGTGCCAGCAGGGCCTACGGGGGAGACAGCAGCACAGATACGCAGTATTTT